Listed below are T cell receptor beta chains from one sample, sequenced in a study of cytomegalovirus exposure and HLA in healthy donors. Profiling relied on immunoSEQ multiplex PCR, and the TCRdb table lists in-frame clones only, not all of them. The table has 150,000 to 200,000 clones, around nine tenths seen once. Sequences were obtained from PBMCs. The origin of the receptors is a woman aged 18-29 years in good health and CMV-seronegative. Both conserved end residues are part of each CDR3. D genes are given only for firm matches. Where a row states a size, it is once, few, many or the class of an expanded clone; other rows omit it.

NA,TRBJ2-1,NA,TRBV18,CASSPLAIRGNEQFF,TGTGCCAGCTCACCACTGGCAATACGGGGGAATGAGCAGTTCTTC
NA,TRBJ2-2,TRBD1,TRBV11-2,CASSSGQGGNTGELFF,TGTGCCAGCAGCTCGGGACAGGGGGGAAACACCGGGGAGCTGTTTTTT
NA,TRBJ2-6,TRBD2,TRBV6-1,CASQRGETGANVLTF,TGTGCCAGCCAGCGGGGAGAGACAGGGGCCAACGTCCTGACTTTC
NA,TRBJ1-5,NA,TRBV28,CASSIQSNQPQHF,TGTGCCAGCAGTATTCAAAGCAATCAGCCCCAGCATTTT
NA,TRBJ1-1,NA,TRBV5-1,CASKGTGGDTEAFF,TGCGCCAGCAAAGGGACGGGGGGGGACACTGAAGCTTTCTTT
NA,TRBJ1-5,NA,TRBV4-1,CASSFEAGVDQPQHF,TGCGCCAGCAGCTTCGAGGCAGGGGTGGATCAGCCCCAGCATTTT
once,TRBJ1-1,NA,TRBV5-1,CASSLVQEGTEAFF,TGCGCCAGCAGCTTAGTTCAGGAGGGCACTGAAGCTTTCTTT
NA,TRBJ2-7,TRBD2,TRBV6-1,CASSEVSRGLAGSFYEQYF,TGTGCCAGCAGTGAAGTAAGTCGGGGACTAGCGGGATCTTTCTACGAGCAGTACTTC
NA,TRBJ1-2,TRBD1,TRBV28,CASSPIGQGVYGYTF,TGTGCCAGCAGTCCCATTGGACAGGGGGTCTATGGCTACACCTTC
NA,TRBJ1-1,NA,TRBV18,CASSPPMQMDTEAFF,TGTGCCAGCTCACCCCCCATGCAGATGGACACTGAAGCTTTCTTT
NA,TRBJ2-7,NA,TRBV28,CATRKEGLPYEQYF,TGTGCCACCCGCAAAGAGGGACTCCCCTACGAGCAGTACTTC
few,TRBJ2-7,TRBD2,TRBV29-1,CSVKIAGDPAYEQYF,TGCAGCGTAAAGATAGCGGGAGACCCAGCCTACGAGCAGTACTTC
NA,TRBJ1-1,TRBD1,TRBV19,CASSPDRGSGYTEAFF,TGTGCCAGTAGCCCCGACAGGGGCTCTGGGTACACTGAAGCTTTCTTT
NA,TRBJ1-1,NA,TRBV19,CASSIVPPGTGNTEAFF,TGTGCCAGTAGTATAGTCCCCCCCGGGACTGGGAACACTGAAGCTTTCTTT
NA,TRBJ1-1,NA,TRBV28,CASSSFTRTEAFF,TGTGCCAGCAGTTCTTTTACCCGGACTGAAGCTTTCTTT
NA,TRBJ1-2,NA,TRBV19,CASSMAGSNYGYTF,TGTGCCAGTAGTATGGCAGGGTCTAACTATGGCTACACCTTC
NA,TRBJ2-7,NA,TRBV28,CASSFRGGHEQYF,TGTGCCAGCAGTTTCAGGGGCGGCCACGAGCAGTACTTC
NA,TRBJ2-2,TRBD1,TRBV27,CASSLLGGVTGELFF,TGTGCCAGCAGTTTATTAGGGGGCGTCACCGGGGAGCTGTTTTTT
NA,TRBJ1-4,NA,TRBV4-2,CASSPTVQGFNEKLFF,TGTGCCAGCAGCCCAACGGTACAGGGTTTTAATGAAAAACTGTTTTTT
NA,TRBJ1-5,TRBD1,TRBV5-1,CASSATGGNQPQHF,TGCGCCAGCAGCGCGACAGGGGGCAATCAGCCCCAGCATTTT
NA,TRBJ2-1,NA,TRBV12-5,CASGSSLDGSAYNEQFF,TGTGCTAGTGGTTCGAGCCTCGACGGGTCAGCCTACAATGAGCAGTTCTTC
NA,TRBJ2-1,TRBD2,TRBV6-5,CASSSPSGTVNEQFF,TGTGCCAGCAGTTCCCCTAGCGGGACGGTCAATGAGCAGTTCTTC
NA,TRBJ2-6,NA,TRBV7-9,CASSSGATGANVLTF,TGTGCCAGCAGCTCTGGGGCAACTGGGGCCAACGTCCTGACTTTC
few,TRBJ1-5,NA,TRBV19,CASSIAPFMSNQPQHF,TGTGCCAGTAGTATAGCCCCCTTTATGAGCAATCAGCCCCAGCATTTT
NA,TRBJ2-7,TRBD1,TRBV5-1,CASSTETGAYYEQYF,TGCGCCAGCAGCACCGAGACAGGGGCGTACTACGAGCAGTACTTC
NA,TRBJ2-5,NA,TRBV12-5,CASGTGIQETQYF,TGTGCTAGTGGAACAGGGATCCAAGAGACCCAGTACTTC
NA,TRBJ1-2,NA,TRBV10-2,CASLSQNGYTF,TGCGCCAGCCTGTCCCAGAATGGCTACACCTTC
once,TRBJ1-1,TRBD1,TRBV7-2,CASYRGVEAFF,TGTGCCAGTTACAGGGGAGTAGAAGCTTTCTTT
NA,TRBJ1-1,TRBD1,TRBV11-2,CASSLGLRPGTVNTEAFF,TGTGCCAGCAGCTTAGGCCTCCGACCCGGGACAGTTAACACTGAAGCTTTCTTT
once,TRBJ2-7,TRBD1,TRBV5-1,CASSLARGQRHEQYF,TGCGCCAGCAGCTTGGCCAGGGGGCAGAGGCACGAGCAGTACTTC
once,TRBJ1-4,TRBD1,TRBV2,CASSGTQGAIGKLFF,TGTGCCAGCAGTGGGACACAGGGGGCTATTGGGAAACTGTTTTTT
once,TRBJ2-5,TRBD2,TRBV4-2,CASSQGTNSGGALETQYF,TGTGCCAGCAGCCAAGGGACTAATAGCGGGGGGGCCTTAGAGACCCAGTACTTC
NA,TRBJ1-1,NA,TRBV25-1,CASSESRETVNTEAFF,TGTGCCAGCAGTGAATCAAGGGAGACCGTGAACACTGAAGCTTTCTTT
NA,TRBJ2-1,TRBD1,TRBV11-3,CASSLDPPHRGINEQFF,TGTGCCAGCAGCTTAGACCCCCCCCACAGGGGGATCAATGAGCAGTTCTTC
NA,TRBJ1-1,TRBD1,TRBV4-1,CASSQLGQAEAFF,TGCGCCAGCAGCCAGTTGGGACAGGCTGAAGCTTTCTTT
NA,TRBJ2-1,NA,TRBV7-9,CASSLVGLTGRLYNEQFF,TGTGCCAGCAGCTTAGTGGGGTTGACAGGGAGGCTCTACAATGAGCAGTTCTTC
NA,TRBJ1-5,NA,TRBV7-2,CASSLGGTNQPQHF,TGTGCCAGCAGCCTCGGGGGGACAAATCAGCCCCAGCATTTT
NA,TRBJ2-7,NA,TRBV20-1,CSAWTVGEQYF,TGCAGTGCATGGACTGTCGGCGAGCAGTACTTC
NA,TRBJ1-1,NA,TRBV10-1,CASSDYREDTEAFF,TGCGCCAGCAGTGATTACCGGGAGGACACTGAAGCTTTCTTT
NA,TRBJ1-2,NA,TRBV5-1,CASSLSQGNYGYTF,TGCGCCAGCAGCTTGTCACAGGGTAACTATGGCTACACCTTC
NA,TRBJ2-5,TRBD1,TRBV25-1,CASSQTGVETQYF,TGTGCCAGCAGTCAGACAGGGGTAGAGACCCAGTACTTC